These T cell receptor beta chains were read from a single sample in a study of cytomegalovirus exposure and HLA in healthy donors. Method: immunoSEQ multiplex PCR; TCRdb's copy keeps in-frame clones and lacks some. The table has over 75,000 clones, under 75% seen once; the top ten hold 2.3%. Sequenced input: PBMCs. The receptor source for this set is a human donor in good health. Each CDR3 is given with its conserved first and last residue. A D gene is named only where the DNA matches it firmly. Some rows have no size entry. The others give once, few or many, or a class for an expanded clone.

>TRBD2|TRBJ2-1|-|TRBV7-2
CASSSASGGLPEQFF
TGTGCCAGCAGCTCCGCTAGCGGGGGCCTCCCCGAGCAGTTCTTC
>-|TRBJ1-3|few|TRBV5-1
CASSLPRGSGNTIYF
TGCGCCAGCAGCTTGCCTCGGGGGTCTGGAAACACCATATATTTT
>TRBD2|TRBJ2-5|few|TRBV19
CASSIGLAGGIGQETQYF
TGTGCCAGTAGTATAGGGCTAGCGGGGGGGATAGGGCAAGAGACCCAGTACTTC
>-|TRBJ2-7|-|TRBV19
CASSRRGTYEQYF
TGTGCCAGTAGTAGGAGGGGCACCTACGAGCAGTACTTC
>-|TRBJ1-4|-|TRBV27
CASSFRESNEKLFF
TGTGCCAGCAGTTTCCGGGAGAGTAATGAAAAACTGTTTTTT
>-|TRBJ1-2|few|TRBV21-1
CASSRLGQGDYGYTF
TGTGCCAGCAGCAGACTGGGACAGGGCGACTATGGCTACACCTTC
>-|TRBJ1-5|-|TRBV2
CASSERVYSNQPQHF
TGTGCCAGCAGTGAGAGGGTGTATAGCAATCAGCCCCAGCATTTT
>-|TRBJ1-1|-|TRBV18
CASSPPERVNTEAFF
TGTGCCAGCTCACCACCGGAGCGGGTGAACACTGAAGCTTTCTTT
>-|TRBJ2-1|-|TRBV7-4
CASSSKEPGTRASNEQFF
TGTGCCAGCAGCTCTAAAGAACCCGGGACAAGGGCCTCCAATGAGCAGTTCTTC
>-|TRBJ2-7|-|TRBV14
CASSQPTLKPDYEQYF
TGTGCCAGCAGCCAACCAACGCTAAAGCCCGACTACGAGCAGTACTTC
>-|TRBJ2-7|few|TRBV10-3
CAISESWAGTYEQYF
TGTGCCATCAGTGAGTCATGGGCCGGAACCTACGAGCAGTACTTC
>TRBD1|TRBJ2-7|-|TRBV2
CASRDRAYEQYF
TGTGCCAGCAGGGACAGGGCTTACGAGCAGTACTTC
>-|TRBJ2-1|-|TRBV13
CASSPTPGGPYPFF
TGTGCCAGCAGCCCCACCCCGGGGGGCCCCTATCCGTTCTTC
>TRBD1|TRBJ1-6|once|TRBV7-2
CASSPRQGSNSPLHF
TGTGCCAGCAGCCCGAGACAGGGCTCTAATTCACCCCTCCACTTT
>-|TRBJ1-2|-|TRBV20-1
CSARPVYGYTF
TGCAGTGCTAGACCGGTATATGGCTACACCTTC
>TRBD1|TRBJ1-1|-|TRBV19
CATGGQGYTEAFF
TGTGCCACTGGGGGACAGGGGTACACTGAAGCTTTCTTT
>-|TRBJ2-7|-|TRBV14
CASSQVPRFGQLIYEQYF
TGTGCCAGCAGCCAAGTTCCCAGATTTGGACAGCTGATCTACGAGCAGTACTTC
>TRBD1|TRBJ1-2|-|TRBV5-4
CASSPQGVHYGYTF
TGTGCCAGCAGCCCTCAGGGGGTGCACTATGGCTACACCTTC
>-|TRBJ1-1|-|TRBV5-4
CASSGMSGMGTEAFF
TGTGCCAGCAGCGGTATGTCGGGGATGGGGACTGAAGCTTTCTTT
>-|TRBJ1-2|few|TRBV5-1
CASSPEVGAGYTF
TGCGCCAGCAGCCCGGAAGTGGGGGCCGGCTACACCTTC
>-|TRBJ1-2|-|TRBV5-1
CASSFSLANYGYTF
TGCGCCAGCAGCTTTTCGTTAGCTAACTATGGCTACACCTTC
>TRBD1|TRBJ2-7|-|TRBV11-2
CASSFTGTGEQYF
TGTGCCAGCAGCTTTACCGGGACAGGCGAGCAGTACTTC
>TRBD1|TRBJ2-2|-|TRBV4-2
CASSQAQGQEPGELFF
TGTGCCAGCAGCCAAGCGCAGGGACAGGAGCCCGGGGAGCTGTTTTTT
>-|TRBJ2-1|once|TRBV7-9
CASAPMGMAEGEQFF
TGTGCCAGCGCCCCTATGGGGATGGCCGAGGGTGAGCAGTTCTTC